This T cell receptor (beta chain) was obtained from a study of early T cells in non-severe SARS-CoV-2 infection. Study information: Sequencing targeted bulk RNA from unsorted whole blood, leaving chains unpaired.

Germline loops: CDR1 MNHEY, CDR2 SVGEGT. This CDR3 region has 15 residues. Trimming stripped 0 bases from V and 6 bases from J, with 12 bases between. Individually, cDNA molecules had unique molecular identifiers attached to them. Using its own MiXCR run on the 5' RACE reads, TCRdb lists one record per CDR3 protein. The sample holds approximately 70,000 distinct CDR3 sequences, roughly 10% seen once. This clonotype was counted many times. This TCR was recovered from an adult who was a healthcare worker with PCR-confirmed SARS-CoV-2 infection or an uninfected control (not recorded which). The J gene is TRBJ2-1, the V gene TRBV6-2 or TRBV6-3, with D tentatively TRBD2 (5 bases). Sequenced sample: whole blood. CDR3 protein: CASSYSITSVNEQFF. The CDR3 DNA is TGTGCCAGCAGTTACTCGATCACTAGTGTCAATGAGCAGTTCTTC.